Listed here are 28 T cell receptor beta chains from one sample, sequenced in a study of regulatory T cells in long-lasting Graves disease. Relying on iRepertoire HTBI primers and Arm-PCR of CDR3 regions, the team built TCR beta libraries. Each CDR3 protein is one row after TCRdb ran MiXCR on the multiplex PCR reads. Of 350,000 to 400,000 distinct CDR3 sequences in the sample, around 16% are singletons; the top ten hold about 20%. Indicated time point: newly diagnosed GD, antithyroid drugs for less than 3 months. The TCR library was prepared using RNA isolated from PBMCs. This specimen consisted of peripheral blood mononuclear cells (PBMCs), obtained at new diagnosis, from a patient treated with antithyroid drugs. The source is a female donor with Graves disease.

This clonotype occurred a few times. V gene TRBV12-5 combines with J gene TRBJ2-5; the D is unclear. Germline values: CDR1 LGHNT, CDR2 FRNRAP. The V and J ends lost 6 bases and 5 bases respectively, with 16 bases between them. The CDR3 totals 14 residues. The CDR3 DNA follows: TGTGCTAGTGGCCCCGAGCCTGACGGGGAGACCCAGTACTTC. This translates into CASGPEPDGETQYF.

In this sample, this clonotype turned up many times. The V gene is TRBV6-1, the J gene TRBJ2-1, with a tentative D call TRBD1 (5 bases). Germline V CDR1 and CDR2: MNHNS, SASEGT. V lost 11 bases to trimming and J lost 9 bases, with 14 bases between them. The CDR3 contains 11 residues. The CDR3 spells CAGYQGIEQFF. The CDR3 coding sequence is TGTGCCGGCTATCAGGGAATTGAGCAGTTCTTC.

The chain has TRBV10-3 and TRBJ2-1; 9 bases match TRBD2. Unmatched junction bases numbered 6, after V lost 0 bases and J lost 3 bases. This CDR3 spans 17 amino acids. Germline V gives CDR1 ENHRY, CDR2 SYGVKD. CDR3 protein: CAISESILREGYNEQFF. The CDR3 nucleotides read TGTGCCATCAGTGAGTCCATTCTGCGGGAGGGCTACAATGAGCAGTTCTTC.

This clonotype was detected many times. Here the CDR3 reads CASSYSAQPQHF. The CDR3 DNA sequence: TGTGCCAGCAGTTACTCGGCTCAGCCCCAGCATTTT. The chain uses TRBV6-2 or TRBV6-3 and TRBJ1-5; no clear D gene. Trimming removed 0 bases from V and 6 bases from J, with 3 bases in between. Germline V CDR1 and CDR2: MNHEY, SVGEGT. CDR3 size: 12 residues.

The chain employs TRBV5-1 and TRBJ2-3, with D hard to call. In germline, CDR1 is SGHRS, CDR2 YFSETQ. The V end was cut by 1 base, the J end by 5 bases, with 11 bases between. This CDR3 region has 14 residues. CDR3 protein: CASSLLLVRDTQYF. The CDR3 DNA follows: TGCGCCAGCAGCTTGCTTTTAGTTCGAGATACGCAGTATTTT.

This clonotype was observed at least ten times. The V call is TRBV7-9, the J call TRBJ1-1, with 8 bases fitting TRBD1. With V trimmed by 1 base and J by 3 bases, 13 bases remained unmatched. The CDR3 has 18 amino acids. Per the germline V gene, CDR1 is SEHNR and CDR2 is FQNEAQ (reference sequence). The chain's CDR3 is CASSLGSFQGAWDTEAFF. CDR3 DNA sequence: TGTGCCAGCAGCTTAGGAAGTTTTCAGGGGGCGTGGGACACTGAAGCTTTCTTT. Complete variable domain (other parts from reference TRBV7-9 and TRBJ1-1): DTGVSQNPRHKITKRGQNVTFRCDPISEHNRLYWYRQTLGQGPEFLTYFQNEAQLEKSRLLSDRFSAERPKGSFSTLEIQRTEQGDSAMYLCASSLGSFQGAWDTEAFFGQGTRLTVV.

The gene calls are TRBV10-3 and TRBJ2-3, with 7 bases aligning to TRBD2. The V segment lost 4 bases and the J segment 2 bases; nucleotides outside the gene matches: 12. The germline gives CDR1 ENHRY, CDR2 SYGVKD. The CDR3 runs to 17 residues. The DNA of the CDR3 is TGTGCCATCAGTGGAAGGGAGGGCTCTTGGGACACAGATACGCAGTATTTT. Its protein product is CAISGREGSWDTDTQYF.

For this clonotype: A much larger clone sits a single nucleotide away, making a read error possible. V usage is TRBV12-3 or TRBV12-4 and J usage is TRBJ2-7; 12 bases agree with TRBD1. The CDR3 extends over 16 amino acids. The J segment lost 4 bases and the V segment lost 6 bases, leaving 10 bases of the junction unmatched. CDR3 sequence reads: CASRPAGTGGRYEQYF. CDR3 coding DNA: TGTGCCAGCAGGCCGGCCGGGACAGGGGGCCGATACGAGCAGTACTTC.

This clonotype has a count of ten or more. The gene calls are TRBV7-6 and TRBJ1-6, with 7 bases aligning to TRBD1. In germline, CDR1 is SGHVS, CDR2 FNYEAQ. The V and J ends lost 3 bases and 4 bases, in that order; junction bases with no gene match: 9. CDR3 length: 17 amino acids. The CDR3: CASSFLRDRLYNSPLHF. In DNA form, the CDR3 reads TGTGCCAGCAGCTTTCTTCGGGACAGACTTTATAATTCACCCCTCCACTTT.

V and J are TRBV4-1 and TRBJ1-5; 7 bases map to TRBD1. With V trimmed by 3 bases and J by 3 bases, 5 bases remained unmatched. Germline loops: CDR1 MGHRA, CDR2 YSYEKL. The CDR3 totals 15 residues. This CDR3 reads CASSQPGQLNQPQHF. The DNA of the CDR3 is TGCGCCAGCAGCCAGCCGGGACAGCTCAATCAGCCCCAGCATTTT.

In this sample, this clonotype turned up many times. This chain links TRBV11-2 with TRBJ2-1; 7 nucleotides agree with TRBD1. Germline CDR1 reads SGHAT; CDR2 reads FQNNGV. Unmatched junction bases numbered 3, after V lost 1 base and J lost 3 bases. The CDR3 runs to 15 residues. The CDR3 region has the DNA TGTGCCAGCAGCTTAGGGACAGGCTTCTACAATGAGCAGTTCTTC. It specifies CASSLGTGFYNEQFF. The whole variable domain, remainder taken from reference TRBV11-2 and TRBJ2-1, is EAGVAQSPRYKIIEKRQSVAFWCNPISGHATLYWYQQILGQGPKLLIQFQNNGVVDDSQLPKDRFSAERLKGVDSTLKIQPAKLEDSAVYLCASSLGTGFYNEQFFGPGTRLTVL.

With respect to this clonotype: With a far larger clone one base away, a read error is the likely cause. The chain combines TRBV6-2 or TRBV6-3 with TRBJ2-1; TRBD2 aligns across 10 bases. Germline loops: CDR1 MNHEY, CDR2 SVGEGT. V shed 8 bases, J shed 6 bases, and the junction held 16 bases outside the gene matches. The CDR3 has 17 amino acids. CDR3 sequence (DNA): TGTGCCAGCTCGCCAAGGGGGCTAGCGGGAGTATGCAATGAGCAGTTCTTC. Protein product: CASSPRGLAGVCNEQFF.

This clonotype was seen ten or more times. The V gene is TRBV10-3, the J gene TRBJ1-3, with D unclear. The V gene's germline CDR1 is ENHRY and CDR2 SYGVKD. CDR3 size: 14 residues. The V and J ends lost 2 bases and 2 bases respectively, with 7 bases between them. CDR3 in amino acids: CAISERPAGNTIYF. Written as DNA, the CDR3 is TGTGCCATCAGTGAGCGGCCAGCTGGAAACACCATATATTTT.

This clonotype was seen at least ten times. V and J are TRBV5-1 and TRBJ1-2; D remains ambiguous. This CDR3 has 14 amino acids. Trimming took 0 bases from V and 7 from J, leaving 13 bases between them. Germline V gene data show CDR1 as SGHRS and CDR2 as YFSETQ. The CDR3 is CASSLEGSGSGYTF. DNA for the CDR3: TGCGCCAGCAGCTTGGAAGGGTCCGGGTCTGGCTACACCTTC. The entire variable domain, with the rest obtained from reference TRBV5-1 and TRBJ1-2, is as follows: KAGVTQTPRYLIKTRGQQVTLSCSPISGHRSVSWYQQTPGQGLQFLFEYFSETQRNKGNFPGRFSGRQFSNSRSEMNVSTLELGDSALYLCASSLEGSGSGYTFGSGTRLTVV.

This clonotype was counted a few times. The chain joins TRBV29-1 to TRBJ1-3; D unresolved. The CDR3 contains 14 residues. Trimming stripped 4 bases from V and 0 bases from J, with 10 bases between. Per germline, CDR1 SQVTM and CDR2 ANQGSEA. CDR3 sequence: CSVVVINSGNTIYF. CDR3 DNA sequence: TGCAGCGTTGTCGTGATTAACTCTGGAAACACCATATATTTT.

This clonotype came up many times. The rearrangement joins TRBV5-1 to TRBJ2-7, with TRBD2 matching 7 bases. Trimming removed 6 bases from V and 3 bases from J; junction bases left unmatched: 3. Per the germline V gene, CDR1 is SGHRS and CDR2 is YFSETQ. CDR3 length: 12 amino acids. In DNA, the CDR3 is TGCGCCAGCATGGCTAGCGGCTACGAGCAGTACTTC. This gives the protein CASMASGYEQYF.

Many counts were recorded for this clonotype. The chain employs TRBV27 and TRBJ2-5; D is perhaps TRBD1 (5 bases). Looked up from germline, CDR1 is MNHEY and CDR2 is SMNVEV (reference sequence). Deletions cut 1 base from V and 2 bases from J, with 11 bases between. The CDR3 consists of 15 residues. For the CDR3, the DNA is TGTGCCAGCAGTTTATTTGGGGCCTTTCAAGAGACCCAGTACTTC. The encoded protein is CASSLFGAFQETQYF.

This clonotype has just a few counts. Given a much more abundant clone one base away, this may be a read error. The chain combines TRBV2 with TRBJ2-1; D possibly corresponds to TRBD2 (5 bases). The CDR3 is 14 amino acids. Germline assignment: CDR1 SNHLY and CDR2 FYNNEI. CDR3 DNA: TGTGCCAGCAGTACTAGTATTGTTTTCAGTGAGCAGTCCTTC. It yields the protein CASSTSIVFSEQSF.

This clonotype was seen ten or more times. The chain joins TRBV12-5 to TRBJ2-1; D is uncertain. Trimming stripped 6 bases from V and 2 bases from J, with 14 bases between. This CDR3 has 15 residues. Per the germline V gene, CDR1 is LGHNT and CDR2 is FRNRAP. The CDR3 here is CASGSSRNAYNEQFF. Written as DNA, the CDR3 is TGTGCTAGTGGGTCTTCCCGAAACGCCTACAATGAGCAGTTCTTC.

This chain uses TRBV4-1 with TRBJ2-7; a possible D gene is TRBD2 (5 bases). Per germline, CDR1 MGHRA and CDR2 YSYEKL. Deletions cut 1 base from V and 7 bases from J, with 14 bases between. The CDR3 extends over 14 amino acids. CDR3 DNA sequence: TGCGCCAGCAGCCAAGCCTCTCTAACGGGAGAGCAGTACTTC. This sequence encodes CASSQASLTGEQYF.

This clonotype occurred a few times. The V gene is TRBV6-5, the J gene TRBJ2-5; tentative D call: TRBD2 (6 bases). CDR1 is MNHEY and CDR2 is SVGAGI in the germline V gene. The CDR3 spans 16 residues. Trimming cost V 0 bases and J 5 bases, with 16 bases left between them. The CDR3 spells CASSYSGGAVRETQYF. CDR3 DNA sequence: TGTGCCAGCAGTTACTCGGGCGGGGCCGTCCGGGAGACCCAGTACTTC.

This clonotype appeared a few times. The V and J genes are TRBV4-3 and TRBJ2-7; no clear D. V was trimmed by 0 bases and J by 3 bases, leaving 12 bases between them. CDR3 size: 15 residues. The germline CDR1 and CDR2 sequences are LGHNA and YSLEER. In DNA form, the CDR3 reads TGCGCCAGCAGCCAAGATTTGCAGATTCACTACGAGCAGTACTTC. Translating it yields CASSQDLQIHYEQYF.

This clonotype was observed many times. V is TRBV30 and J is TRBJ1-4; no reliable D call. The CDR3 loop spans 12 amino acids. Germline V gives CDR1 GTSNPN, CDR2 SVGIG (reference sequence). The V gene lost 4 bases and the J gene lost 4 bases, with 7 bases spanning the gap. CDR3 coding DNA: TGTGCCTGGACCGGTGTTAATGAAAAACTGTTTTTT. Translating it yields CAWTGVNEKLFF. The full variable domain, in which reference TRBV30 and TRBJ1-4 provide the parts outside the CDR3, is SQTIHQWPATLVQPVGSPLSLECTVEGTSNPNLYWYRQAAGRGLQLLFYSVGIGQISSEVPQNLSASRPQDRQFILSSKKLLLSDSGFYLCAWTGVNEKLFFGSGTQLSVL.

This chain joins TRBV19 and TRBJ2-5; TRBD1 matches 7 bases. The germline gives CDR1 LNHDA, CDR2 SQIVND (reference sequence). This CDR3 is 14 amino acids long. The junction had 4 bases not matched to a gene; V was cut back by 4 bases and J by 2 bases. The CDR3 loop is CASSTRDSQETQYF. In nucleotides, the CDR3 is TGTGCCAGTAGTACTCGGGACAGTCAAGAGACCCAGTACTTC. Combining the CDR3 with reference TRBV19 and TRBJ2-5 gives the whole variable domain DGGITQSPKYLFRKEGQNVTLSCEQNLNHDAMYWYRQDPGQGLRLIYYSQIVNDFQKGDIAEGYSVSREKKESFPLTVTSAQKNPTAFYLCASSTRDSQETQYFGPGTRLLVL.

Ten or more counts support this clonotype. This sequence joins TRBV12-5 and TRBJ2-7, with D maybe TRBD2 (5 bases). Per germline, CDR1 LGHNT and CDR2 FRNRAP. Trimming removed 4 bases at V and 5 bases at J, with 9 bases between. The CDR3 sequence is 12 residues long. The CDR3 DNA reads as TGTGCTAGTGGTTCCGGGGAGCACGAGCAGTACTTC. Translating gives CASGSGEHEQYF. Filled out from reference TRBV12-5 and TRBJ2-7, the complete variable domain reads DARVTQTPRHKVTEMGQEVTMRCQPILGHNTVFWYRQTMMQGLELLAYFRNRAPLDDSGMPKDRFSAEMPDATLATLKIQPSEPRDSAVYFCASGSGEHEQYFGPGTRLTVT.

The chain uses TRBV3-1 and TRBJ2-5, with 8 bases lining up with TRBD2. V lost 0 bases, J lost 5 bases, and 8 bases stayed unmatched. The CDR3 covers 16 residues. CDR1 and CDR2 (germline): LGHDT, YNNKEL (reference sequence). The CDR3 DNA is TGTGCCAGCAGCCAAGATAGGAGACTAGCGATGGAGACCCAGTACTTC. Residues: CASSQDRRLAMETQYF.

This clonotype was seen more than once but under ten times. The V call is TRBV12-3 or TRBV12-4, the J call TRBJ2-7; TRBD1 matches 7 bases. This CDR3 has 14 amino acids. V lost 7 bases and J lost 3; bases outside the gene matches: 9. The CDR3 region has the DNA TGTGCCAGCACCCTGGGTACAGGGGTCTACGAGCAGTACTTC. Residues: CASTLGTGVYEQYF.

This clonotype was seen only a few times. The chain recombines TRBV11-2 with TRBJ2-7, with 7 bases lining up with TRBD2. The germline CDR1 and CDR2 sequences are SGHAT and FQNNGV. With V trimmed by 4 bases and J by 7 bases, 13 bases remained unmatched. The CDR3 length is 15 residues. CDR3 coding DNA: TGTGCCAGCAGCTCCCTGGGAGCGGGACCCTTGGAGCAGTACTTC. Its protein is CASSSLGAGPLEQYF.